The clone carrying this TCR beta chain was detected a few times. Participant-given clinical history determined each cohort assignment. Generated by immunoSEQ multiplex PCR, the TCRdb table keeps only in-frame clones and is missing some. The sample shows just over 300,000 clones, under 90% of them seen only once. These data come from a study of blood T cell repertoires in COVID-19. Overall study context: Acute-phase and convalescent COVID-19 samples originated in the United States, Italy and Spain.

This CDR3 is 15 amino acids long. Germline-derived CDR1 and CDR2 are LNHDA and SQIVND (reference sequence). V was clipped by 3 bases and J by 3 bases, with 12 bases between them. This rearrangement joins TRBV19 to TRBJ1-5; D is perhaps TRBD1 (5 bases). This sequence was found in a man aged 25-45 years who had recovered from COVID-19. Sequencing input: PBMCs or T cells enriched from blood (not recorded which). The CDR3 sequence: CASSMYNRLNQPQHF. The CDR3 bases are TGTGCCAGTAGTATGTACAACAGGCTCAATCAGCCCCAGCATTTT.